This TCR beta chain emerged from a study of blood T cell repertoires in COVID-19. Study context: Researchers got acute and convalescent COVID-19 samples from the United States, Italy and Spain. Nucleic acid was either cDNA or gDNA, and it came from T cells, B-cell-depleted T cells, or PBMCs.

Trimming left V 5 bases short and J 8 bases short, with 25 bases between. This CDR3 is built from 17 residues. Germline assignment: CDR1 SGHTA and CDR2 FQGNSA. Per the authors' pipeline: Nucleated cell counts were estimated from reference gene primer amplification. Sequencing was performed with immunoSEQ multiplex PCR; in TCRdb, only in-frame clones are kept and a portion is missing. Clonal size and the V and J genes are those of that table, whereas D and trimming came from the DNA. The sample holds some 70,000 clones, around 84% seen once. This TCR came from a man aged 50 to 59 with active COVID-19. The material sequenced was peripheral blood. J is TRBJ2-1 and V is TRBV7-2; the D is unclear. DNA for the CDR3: TGTGCCAGCAGCCTCCGTGTCTTAAACCTAGATCCCCATGAGCAGTTCTTC. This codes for CASSLRVLNLDPHEQFF.